This T cell receptor beta chain emerged from a study of regulatory dendritic cells for organ transplantation. Study information: Regulatory dendritic cells came from monocytes given vitamin D3 and IL-10. Overall study results and limits: Considerable individual heterogeneity was seen in alloreactive memory CD8+ T cells. Naive CD4+ and CD8+ repertoires were highly diverse; memory CD8+ was most oligoclonal. Regulatory dendritic cells appeared to expand memory CD8+ clones less than mature ones.

About this clone itself: What it binds is unknown.

CFSE-labeled sorted T cells met regulatory or mature dendritic cells for around five days. Deletions cut 5 bases from V and 0 bases from J, with 7 bases between. Germline assignment: CDR1 MRHNA and CDR2 SNTAGT. CDR3 length: 13 amino acids. Only in-frame clones appear in the TCRdb table, and some are missing; sequencing was by immunoSEQ multiplex PCR. The sample has about 5,400 clones; 65% to 80% are singletons. This rearrangement joins TRBV6-4 to TRBJ1-1, with D hard to call. The sample taken for sequencing was memory CD8+ T cells from blood cultured with regulatory dendritic cells. Subset: CD45RO+ memory T cells. The TCR originated in a human donor in good health. DNA for the CDR3: TGTGCCAGCAGTCCGACTGTGAACACTGAAGCTTTCTTT. It yields the protein CASSPTVNTEAFF.